These 9 T cell receptor beta chains were sequenced from one sample in a study of cytomegalovirus exposure and HLA in healthy donors. Both 60 Vbeta primers and 13 Jbeta primers went into the PCR. Assay: immunoSEQ multiplex PCR; the TCRdb copy retains only in-frame clones and omits some. The sample yields 80,000 to 100,000 clones, 60% to 85% seen once. The source material was PBMCs. These receptor sequences come from a man aged 45-65 years in good health and CMV-seropositive.

Remarks on this clone: An end of the junction differs from the germline gene, which may be a read error. The V gene is TRBV19, the J gene TRBJ1-5; the D is unclear. The CDR3 extends over 15 amino acids. CDR1 and CDR2 (germline): LNHDA, SQIVND (reference sequence). The CDR3 protein is CASTPRGPNNQPQNF. The CDR3 nucleotides are TGTGCCAGTACCCCCCGAGGCCCGAACAATCAGCCCCAGAATTTT.

This clone was found once. V is TRBV7-9 and J is TRBJ1-6, with TRBD1 identical over 9 bases. Germline CDR1 SEHNR, CDR2 FQNEAQ (reference sequence). The V gene end was trimmed by 0 bases and the J gene end by 10 bases; junction bases not matched to a gene: 10. This CDR3 is 17 amino acids long. The CDR3 reads CASSLAGSDRGISPLHF. The CDR3 DNA follows: TGTGCCAGCAGCTTAGCTGGAAGCGACAGGGGGATCTCACCCCTCCACTTT.

This clone was picked up one time. The junction shows a germline mismatch at one end, possibly a read error. CDR3 loop: CASRYWGTANTIYF. CDR3 coding DNA: TGTGCCAGCAGGTACTGGGGGACAGCAAACACCATATATTTT. The chain joins TRBV6-8 to TRBJ1-3, with 7 bases matching TRBD1. Germline CDR1 is MNHGY and CDR2 is SAAAGT. The CDR3 covers 14 residues.

The sample holds a few counts of this clone. As DNA, the CDR3 is TGTGCCTGGAGTGTGGGCCAGGGGGTGTATAAAGCTTTCTTT. It translates to CAWSVGQGVYKAFF. The J gene is TRBJ1-1, the V gene TRBV30, with 7 positions matching TRBD1. Germline CDR1 is GTSNPN and CDR2 is SVGIG (reference sequence). This CDR3 region has 14 residues. Trimming took 0 bases from V and 9 from J; bases not matched to a gene: 10.

The chain joins TRBV19 to TRBJ2-7; D might be TRBD1 (6 bases). The CDR3 has 15 amino acids. The V gene's germline CDR1 is LNHDA and CDR2 SQIVND (reference sequence). The ends were cut back, 4 bases at V and 5 bases at J, with 18 bases in the middle. The CDR3 nucleotides are TGTGCCAGTAGTACGTCACAGGGTTCTGCCCACGAGCAGTACTTC. Translating it yields CASSTSQGSAHEQYF.

The chain recombines TRBV9 with TRBJ2-7; 10 positions agree with TRBD2. CDR1 is SGDLS and CDR2 is YYNGEE in the germline V gene. V shed 0 bases, J shed 5 bases, and the junction held 8 bases outside the gene matches. The CDR3 spans 16 residues. The CDR3 here is CASSVATWGTSDEQYF. The CDR3 bases are TGTGCCAGCAGCGTAGCTACTTGGGGGACTAGCGACGAGCAGTACTTC. Together with reference TRBV9 and TRBJ2-7, the CDR3 gives the full variable domain: DSGVTQTPKHLITATGQRVTLRCSPRSGDLSVYWYQQSLDQGLQFLIQYYNGEERAKGNILERFSAQQFPDLHSELNLSSLELGDSALYFCASSVATWGTSDEQYFGPGTRLTVT.

V gene TRBV19 combines with J gene TRBJ2-2; possibly TRBD1 for D (5 bases). The CDR3 runs to 14 residues. CDR1 and CDR2 (germline): LNHDA, SQIVND (reference sequence). The V gene lost 5 bases and the J gene lost 1 base, with 8 bases spanning the gap. The CDR3 protein is CASSRQGNTGELFF. The CDR3 coding sequence is TGTGCCAGTAGTCGGCAGGGGAACACCGGGGAGCTGTTTTTT. Supplemented by reference TRBV19 and TRBJ2-2, the full variable domain reads DGGITQSPKYLFRKEGQNVTLSCEQNLNHDAMYWYRQDPGQGLRLIYYSQIVNDFQKGDIAEGYSVSREKKESFPLTVTSAQKNPTAFYLCASSRQGNTGELFFGEGSRLTVL.

V is TRBV4-1 and J is TRBJ1-2; D call uncertain. The CDR3 runs to 15 residues. V was shortened by 3 bases and J by 4 bases, with 15 bases between the two germline ends. CDR1 and CDR2 (germline): MGHRA, YSYEKL. The CDR3 nucleotides are TGCGCCAGCAGCCACCCGGAGACCGCTCCCTATGGCTACACCTTC. Encoded protein: CASSHPETAPYGYTF.

The V and J genes are TRBV13 and TRBJ2-3, with 9 bases aligning to TRBD2. Germline values: CDR1 PRHDT, CDR2 FYEKMQ (reference sequence). This CDR3 is built from 14 residues. After removal of 5 bases from V and 3 bases from J, the junction contained 3 bases not matched to a gene. The CDR3 DNA is TGTGCCAGCAGCACGCGGGGGGGTACAGATACGCAGTATTTT. Residues: CASSTRGGTDTQYF.